This is a list of T cell receptor beta chains from one sample in a study of blood T cell repertoires in COVID-19. Profiled with immunoSEQ multiplex PCR; TCRdb holds only in-frame clones, not every one. The sample consists of about 110,000 clones, 82% of them appearing once. Source material: peripheral blood. The source is a man between 65 and 85 years old with acute or convalescent COVID-19. Both conserved end residues are part of each CDR3. Each record gives: V gene, J gene, D gene, clone size, CDR3 protein, CDR3 DNA. A D gene is named only where the DNA matches it firmly. The listing skips clone size in some rows; elsewhere it reads once, few, many or a size class.

TRBV21-1,TRBJ1-1,-,once,CASSKGPDRDKAFF,TGTGCCAGCAGCAAAGGGCCCGACAGAGATAAAGCTTTCTTT
TRBV6-2/TRBV6-3,TRBJ1-5,TRBD1,-,CASSATGAGNQPQHF,TGTGCCAGCAGTGCCACAGGGGCTGGCAATCAGCCCCAGCATTTT
TRBV15,TRBJ1-1,TRBD1,-,CATSSYRGDTEAFF,TGTGCCACCAGCAGTTACAGGGGGGACACTGAAGCTTTCTTT
TRBV5-1,TRBJ2-3,-,-,CASSLGQATDTQYF,TGCGCCAGCAGCTTGGGACAGGCCACAGATACGCAGTATTTT
TRBV5-1,TRBJ2-7,-,once,CASIGTGSYEQYF,TGCGCCAGCATCGGAACAGGGTCCTACGAGCAGTACTTC
TRBV2,TRBJ2-3,TRBD2,-,CASSVGLAGGITDTQYF,TGTGCCAGCAGTGTCGGTCTAGCGGGAGGGATCACAGATACGCAGTATTTT
TRBV10-2,TRBJ1-6,-,-,CASSEPGSNSPLHF,TGCGCCAGCAGTGAACCGGGATCGAATTCACCCCTCCACTTT
TRBV5-1,TRBJ1-4,-,-,CASSSTYGGEKLFF,TGCGCCAGCAGCTCGACCTACGGCGGCGAAAAACTGTTTTTT
TRBV5-1,TRBJ2-1,TRBD1,-,CASSLRQGGNEQFF,TGCGCCAGCAGCTTACGACAGGGGGGTAATGAGCAGTTCTTC
TRBV4-2,TRBJ1-2,-,-,CASSQDLAENYGYTF,TGTGCCAGCAGCCAAGATCTTGCAGAAAACTATGGCTACACCTTC
TRBV11-2,TRBJ2-1,TRBD2,-,CASSFREGFEQFF,TGTGCCAGCAGCTTTCGGGAGGGTTTCGAGCAGTTCTTC
TRBV5-1,TRBJ1-2,-,once,CASSLAVGASGYTF,TGCGCCAGCAGCTTGGCGGTGGGGGCGAGCGGCTACACCTTC
TRBV5-6,TRBJ1-2,-,-,CASSLLDLTSYGYTF,TGTGCCAGCAGCTTGTTGGACCTCACTAGCTATGGCTACACCTTC
TRBV7-8,TRBJ1-5,-,-,CASSLEGGDSQPQHF,TGTGCCAGCAGCTTAGAGGGGGGGGATAGTCAGCCCCAGCATTTT
TRBV21-1,TRBJ1-2,-,-,CASRPHDGANYGYTF,TGTGCCAGCAGACCCCATGACGGAGCTAACTATGGCTACACCTTC
TRBV5-1,TRBJ2-2,TRBD1,-,CASSQKGTDTGELFF,TGCGCCAGCAGCCAAAAAGGGACAGACACCGGGGAGCTGTTTTTT
TRBV30,TRBJ1-5,TRBD1,-,CAWSLGGQGDQPQHF,TGTGCCTGGAGTTTGGGAGGACAGGGCGATCAGCCCCAGCATTTT
TRBV5-5,TRBJ2-3,TRBD1,-,CASRPRDRNTDTQYF,TGTGCCAGCAGACCCCGGGACAGGAACACAGATACGCAGTATTTT
TRBV6-4,TRBJ2-7,TRBD1,-,CATRPRQGTYEQYF,TGTGCCACCCGGCCTCGACAGGGAACCTACGAGCAGTACTTC
TRBV16,TRBJ1-5,TRBD1,-,CASSQRDRVNQPQHF,TGTGCCAGCAGCCAAAGGGACAGGGTCAATCAGCCCCAGCATTTT
TRBV18,TRBJ1-1,-,-,CASSPGQNMNTEAFF,TGTGCCAGCTCACCCGGACAGAACATGAACACTGAAGCTTTCTTT
TRBV29-1,TRBJ1-4,-,few,CSFNTDTEKLFF,TGCAGCTTTAACACGGACACCGAAAAACTGTTTTTT
TRBV3-1/TRBV3-2,TRBJ1-2,-,-,CASSQDKPLYGYTF,TGTGCCAGCAGCCAAGATAAGCCCCTCTATGGCTACACCTTC
TRBV9,TRBJ1-5,-,-,CASSVAGNQPQHF,TGTGCCAGCAGCGTAGCCGGGAATCAGCCCCAGCATTTT
TRBV30,TRBJ2-1,TRBD1,-,CAWVTGAGHNEQFF,TGTGCCTGGGTAACAGGGGCAGGGCACAATGAGCAGTTCTTC
TRBV6-4,TRBJ2-1,TRBD1,-,CASSPDRASNEQFF,TGTGCCAGCAGTCCGGACAGGGCGAGCAATGAGCAGTTCTTC
TRBV29-1,TRBJ1-5,-,-,CSVSAGYTQPQHF,TGCAGCGTTTCCGCAGGGTATACTCAGCCCCAGCATTTT
TRBV6-5,TRBJ2-3,-,once,CASSYSISTDTQYF,TGTGCCAGCAGTTACTCTATTAGCACAGATACGCAGTATTTT
TRBV6-5,TRBJ2-1,TRBD2,-,CACSGSRGGNEQFF,TGTGCCTGCAGCGGGAGTCGGGGAGGCAATGAGCAGTTCTTC
TRBV5-6,TRBJ2-3,TRBD1,-,CASSRQGGVDTQYF,TGTGCCAGCAGCAGACAGGGTGGAGTGGATACGCAGTATTTT
TRBV5-1,TRBJ1-2,-,-,CASSSQGVLEGYTF,TGCGCCAGCAGCTCCCAAGGGGTTCTTGAGGGCTACACCTTC
TRBV19,TRBJ1-1,-,-,CASSIEGILNTEAFF,TGTGCCAGTAGTATAGAGGGCATTCTGAACACTGAAGCTTTCTTT
TRBV5-1,TRBJ1-1,-,-,CASSLVPQPTGEAFF,TGCGCCAGCAGCTTGGTCCCGCAGCCCACGGGTGAAGCTTTCTTT
TRBV6-1,TRBJ2-3,TRBD2,few,CASSEGTSVVDTQYF,TGTGCCAGCAGTGAGGGGACTAGCGTCGTTGATACGCAGTATTTT
TRBV28,TRBJ1-1,-,-,CASTNSFINTEAFF,TGTGCCAGCACCAACAGCTTCATCAACACTGAAGCTTTCTTT
TRBV11-3,TRBJ2-1,-,few,CASSFGRAYNEQFF,TGTGCCAGCAGCTTCGGCAGGGCCTACAATGAGCAGTTCTTC
TRBV25-1,TRBJ1-1,-,-,CASVRSSAAEAFF,TGTGCCAGCGTTCGGTCTAGCGCGGCTGAAGCTTTCTTT
TRBV6-5,TRBJ1-1,-,-,CASSYRSTMNTEAFF,TGTGCCAGCAGTTATAGAAGTACCATGAACACTGAAGCTTTCTTT
TRBV5-1,TRBJ1-5,-,once,CASSYNTGTDQPQHF,TGCGCCAGCAGCTATAACACAGGAACAGATCAGCCCCAGCATTTT
TRBV12-5,TRBJ1-1,TRBD1,-,CASGTTGQALTTEAFF,TGTGCTAGTGGTACAACTGGACAGGCCTTGACCACTGAAGCTTTCTTT
TRBV10-2,TRBJ2-2,TRBD2,-,CASSDAWTSGENTGELFF,TGCGCCAGCAGTGACGCCTGGACTAGCGGGGAGAACACCGGGGAGCTGTTTTTT
TRBV5-6,TRBJ2-4,TRBD1,-,CASSILQGSGLEIQYF,TGTGCCAGCAGCATCCTACAGGGGTCTGGGTTAGAGATTCAGTACTTC
TRBV10-3,TRBJ1-4,TRBD1,-,CASGTGDEKLFF,TGTGCCAGCGGGACAGGGGATGAAAAACTGTTTTTT
TRBV5-1,TRBJ1-1,-,-,CASRRGTEAFF,TGCGCCAGCAGGAGGGGGACTGAAGCTTTCTTT
TRBV28,TRBJ2-2,TRBD2,-,CASSRYGSGGETGELFF,TGTGCCAGCAGTCGTTATGGATCCGGGGGGGAAACCGGGGAGCTGTTTTTT
TRBV14,TRBJ2-2,TRBD1,-,CASSQVWGQGTGELFF,TGTGCCAGCAGCCAAGTCTGGGGACAGGGGACCGGGGAGCTGTTTTTT
TRBV5-1,TRBJ1-2,-,-,CASSPAGSGYTF,TGCGCCAGCAGCCCCGCGGGTTCGGGCTACACCTTC
TRBV15,TRBJ2-7,-,-,CATSREQGFYEQYF,TGTGCCACCAGCAGAGAACAGGGATTTTACGAGCAGTACTTC
TRBV9,TRBJ1-1,-,-,CASSVVTGHWGNTEAFF,TGTGCCAGCAGCGTAGTTACAGGACATTGGGGGAACACTGAAGCTTTCTTT
TRBV9,TRBJ1-2,-,-,CASNNPGGAPNYGYTF,TGTGCCAGCAACAACCCAGGTGGGGCCCCCAACTATGGCTACACCTTC
TRBV2,TRBJ2-1,TRBD2,-,CASSEVWLAGSDEQFF,TGTGCCAGCAGTGAAGTTTGGCTAGCGGGAAGCGATGAGCAGTTCTTC
TRBV9,TRBJ2-7,TRBD1,-,CASSPGQALSYEQYF,TGTGCCAGCAGCCCTGGACAGGCTCTGTCCTACGAGCAGTACTTC
TRBV5-1,TRBJ2-7,-,few,CASSDRTYEQYF,TGCGCCAGCTCCGACAGGACCTACGAGCAGTACTTC
TRBV29-1,TRBJ1-1,-,-,CSVLAVANTEAFF,TGCAGCGTTTTAGCAGTCGCCAACACTGAAGCTTTCTTT
TRBV19,TRBJ1-2,-,-,CASSATGSPLYGYTF,TGTGCCAGTAGTGCTACAGGGTCCCCCCTCTATGGCTACACCTTC
TRBV25-1,TRBJ1-4,TRBD1,-,CASSSTGSGEKLFF,TGTGCCAGCAGTTCGACAGGGTCTGGTGAAAAACTGTTTTTT
TRBV15,TRBJ1-5,-,-,CATSRDPGDQPQHF,TGTGCCACCAGCAGAGATCCGGGTGATCAGCCCCAGCATTTT
TRBV5-1,TRBJ1-1,-,-,CASSLGAVNTEAFF,TGCGCCAGCAGCTTGGGGGCAGTGAACACTGAAGCTTTCTTT